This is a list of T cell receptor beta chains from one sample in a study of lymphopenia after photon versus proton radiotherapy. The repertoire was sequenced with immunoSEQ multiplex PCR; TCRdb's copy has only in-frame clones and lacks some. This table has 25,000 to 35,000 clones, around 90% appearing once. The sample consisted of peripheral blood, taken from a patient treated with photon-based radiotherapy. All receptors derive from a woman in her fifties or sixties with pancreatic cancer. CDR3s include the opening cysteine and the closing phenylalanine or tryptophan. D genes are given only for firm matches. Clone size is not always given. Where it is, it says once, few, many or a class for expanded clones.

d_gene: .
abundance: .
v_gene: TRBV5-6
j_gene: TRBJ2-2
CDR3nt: TGTGCCAGCAGCTTGATATCGGCAGGGGCGGCCACCGGGGAGCTGTTTTTT
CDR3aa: CASSLISAGAATGELFF

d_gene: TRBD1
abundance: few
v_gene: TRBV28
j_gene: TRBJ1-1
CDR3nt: TGTGCCAGCAGTCCGGGACAGATGAACACTGAAGCTTTCTTT
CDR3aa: CASSPGQMNTEAFF

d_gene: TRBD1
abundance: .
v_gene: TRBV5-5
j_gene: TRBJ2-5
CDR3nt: TGTGCCAGCAGCTTGTCGGGGACAGGACGCGGTCAAGAGACCCAGTACTTC
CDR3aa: CASSLSGTGRGQETQYF

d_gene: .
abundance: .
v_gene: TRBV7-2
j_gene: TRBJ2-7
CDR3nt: TGTGCCAGCAGCTTGGGCGGGATCTCCTACGAGCAGTACTTC
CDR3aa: CASSLGGISYEQYF

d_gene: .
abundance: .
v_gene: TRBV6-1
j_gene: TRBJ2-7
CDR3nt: TGTGCCAGCACCCTCAGCTCCTACGAGCAGTACTTC
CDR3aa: CASTLSSYEQYF

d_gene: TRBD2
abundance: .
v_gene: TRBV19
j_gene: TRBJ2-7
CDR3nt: TGTGCCAGCCGACTAGCGGGAAACTACGAGCAGTACTTC
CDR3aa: CASRLAGNYEQYF

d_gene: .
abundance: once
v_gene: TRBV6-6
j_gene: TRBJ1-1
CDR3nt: TGTGCCAGCAGTTACTCTCAGAACACTGAAGCTTTCTTT
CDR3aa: CASSYSQNTEAFF

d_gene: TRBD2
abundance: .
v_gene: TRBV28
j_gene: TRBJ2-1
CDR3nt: TGTGCCAGCAGTGGCTCGGGACTAGCGGGAGATTACAATGAGCAGTTCTTC
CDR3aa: CASSGSGLAGDYNEQFF

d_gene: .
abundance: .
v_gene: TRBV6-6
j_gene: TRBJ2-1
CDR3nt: TGTGCCAGCAGTTCCCAGCGGGCCCCCTACAATGAGCAGTTCTTC
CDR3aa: CASSSQRAPYNEQFF

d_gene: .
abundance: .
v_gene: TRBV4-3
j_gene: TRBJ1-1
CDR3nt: TGCGCCAGCAGCCAAGAAATGAACACTGAAGCTTTCTTT
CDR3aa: CASSQEMNTEAFF

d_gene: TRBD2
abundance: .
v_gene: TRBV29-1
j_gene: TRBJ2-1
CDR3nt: TGCAGCGTTGAGCGGGAGTTTCCCAATGAGCAGTTCTTC
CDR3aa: CSVEREFPNEQFF

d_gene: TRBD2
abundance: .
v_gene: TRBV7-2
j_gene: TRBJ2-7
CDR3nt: TGTGCCAGCACATTAGCGGGAGGGCCGGTCGAGCAGTACTTC
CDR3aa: CASTLAGGPVEQYF

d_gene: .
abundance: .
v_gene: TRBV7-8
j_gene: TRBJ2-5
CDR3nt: TGTGCCAGCAGCTTAGAAGTGGGGCTAAGAGAAGAGACCCAGTACTTC
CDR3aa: CASSLEVGLREETQYF

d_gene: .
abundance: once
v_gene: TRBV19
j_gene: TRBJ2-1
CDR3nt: TGTGCCAGTAGTCGAAAATTTAGCCGAGTGGAGAGCTCCTACAATGAGCAGTTCTTC
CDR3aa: CASSRKFSRVESSYNEQFF

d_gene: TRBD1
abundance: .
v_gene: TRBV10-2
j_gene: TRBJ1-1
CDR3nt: TGCGCCAGCAGAGCCGGGACAGGGAACACTGAAGCTTTCTTT
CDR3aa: CASRAGTGNTEAFF

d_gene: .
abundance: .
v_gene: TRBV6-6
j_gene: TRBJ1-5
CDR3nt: TGTGCCAGCAGTTATCTGACGGCCAATCAGCCCCAGCATTTT
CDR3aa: CASSYLTANQPQHF

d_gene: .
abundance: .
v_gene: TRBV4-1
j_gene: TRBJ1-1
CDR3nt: TGCGCCAGCAGCCAAGATCACCCAGGGAACACTGAAGCTTTCTTT
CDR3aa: CASSQDHPGNTEAFF

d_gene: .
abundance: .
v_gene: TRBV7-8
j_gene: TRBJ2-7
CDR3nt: TGTGCCAGCAGTTCACCGAGGACGCCGGGGTACGAGCAGTACTTC
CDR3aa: CASSSPRTPGYEQYF

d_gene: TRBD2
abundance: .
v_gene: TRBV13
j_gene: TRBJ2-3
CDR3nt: TGTGCCAGCAGCTTAGGTAGCGGGAGCGCAGATACGCAGTATTTT
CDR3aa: CASSLGSGSADTQYF

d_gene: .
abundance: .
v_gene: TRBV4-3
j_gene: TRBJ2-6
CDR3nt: TGCGCCAGCAGCCAAGACCAGGGCTCTGGGGCCAACGTCCTGACTTTC
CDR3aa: CASSQDQGSGANVLTF

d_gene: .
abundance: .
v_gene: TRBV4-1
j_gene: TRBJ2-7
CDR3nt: TGCGCCAGCAGCAAGACCGGCGAATCAGGCTACGAGCAGTACTTC
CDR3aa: CASSKTGESGYEQYF

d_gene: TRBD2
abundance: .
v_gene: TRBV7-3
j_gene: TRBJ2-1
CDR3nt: TGTGCCAGCAGCCCAGCGGGAGCGGTTAGCAATGAGCAGTTCTTC
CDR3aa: CASSPAGAVSNEQFF

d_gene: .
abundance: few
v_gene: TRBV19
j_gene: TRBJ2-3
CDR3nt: TGTGCCAGTAGTATAGGCGCGGAGTGGACAGATACGCAGTATTTT
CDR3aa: CASSIGAEWTDTQYF

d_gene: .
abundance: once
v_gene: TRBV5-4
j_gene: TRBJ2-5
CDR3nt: TGTGCCAGCAGCTTTGGAGAGACCCAGTACTTC
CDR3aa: CASSFGETQYF

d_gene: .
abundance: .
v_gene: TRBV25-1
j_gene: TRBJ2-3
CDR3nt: TGTGCCAGCAGTGAATACGGCGGATTGCAGTATTTT
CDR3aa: CASSEYGGLQYF

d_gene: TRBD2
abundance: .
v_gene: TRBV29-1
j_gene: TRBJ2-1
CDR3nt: TGCAGCGTCGTGACCGGGACTAGTTCCTACAATGAGCAGTTCTTC
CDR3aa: CSVVTGTSSYNEQFF

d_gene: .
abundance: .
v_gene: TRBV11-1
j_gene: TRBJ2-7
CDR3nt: TGTGCCAGCAGCTTAGGGGGGCTCCAATACGAGCAGTACTTC
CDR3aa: CASSLGGLQYEQYF

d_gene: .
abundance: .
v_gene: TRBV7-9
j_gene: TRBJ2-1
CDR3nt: TGTGCCAGCTCTGTGACTGCGCACTCCTACAATGAGCAGTTCTTC
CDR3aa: CASSVTAHSYNEQFF

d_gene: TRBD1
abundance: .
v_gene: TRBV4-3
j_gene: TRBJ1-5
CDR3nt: TGCGCCAGCAGCCAAGAACTCGGACAGGGGAATCAGCCCCAGCATTTT
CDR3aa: CASSQELGQGNQPQHF

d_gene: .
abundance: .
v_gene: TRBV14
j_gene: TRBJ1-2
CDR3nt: TGTGCCAGCAGCCGGCAGGCAGGGGTGGGCTACACCTTC
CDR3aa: CASSRQAGVGYTF

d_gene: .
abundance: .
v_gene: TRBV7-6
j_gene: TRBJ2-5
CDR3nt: TGTGCCAGCAGCTCGATTAGGGGACGGCAAGAGACCCAGTACTTC
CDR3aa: CASSSIRGRQETQYF

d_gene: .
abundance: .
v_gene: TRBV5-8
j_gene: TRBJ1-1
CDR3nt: TGTGCCAGCAGCTTGATTGGCGTGAACACTGAAGCTTTCTTT
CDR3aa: CASSLIGVNTEAFF

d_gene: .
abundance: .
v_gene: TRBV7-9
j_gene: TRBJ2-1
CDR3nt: TGTGCCAGCAGCCAATCTCAGCGCGGGAAGACCAGCTCCTACAATGAGCAGTTCTTC
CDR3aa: CASSQSQRGKTSSYNEQFF

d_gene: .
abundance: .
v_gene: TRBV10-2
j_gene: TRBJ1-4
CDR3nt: TGCGCCTCCGGAAGGGAAAATGAAAAACTGTTTTTT
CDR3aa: CASGRENEKLFF

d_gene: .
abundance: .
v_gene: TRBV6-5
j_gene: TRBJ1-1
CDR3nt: TGTGCCAGCAGACCCAGACAGCCCCTTGAAGCTTTCTTT
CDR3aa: CASRPRQPLEAFF

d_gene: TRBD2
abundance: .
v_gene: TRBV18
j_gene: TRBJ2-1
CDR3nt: TGTGCCAGCTCCCAAAGGGCTAGCGGGAGCTCCTACAATGAGCAGTTCTTC
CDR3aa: CASSQRASGSSYNEQFF

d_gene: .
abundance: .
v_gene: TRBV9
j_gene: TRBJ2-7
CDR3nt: TGTGCCAGCAGCGTACACGGAGACAGGAGCTCCTACGAGCAGTACTTC
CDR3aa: CASSVHGDRSSYEQYF

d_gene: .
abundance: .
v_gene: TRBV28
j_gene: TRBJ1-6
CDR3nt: TGTGCCAGCAGTTCCCCGCCCTTGCCCCTCCACTTT
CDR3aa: CASSSPPLPLHF

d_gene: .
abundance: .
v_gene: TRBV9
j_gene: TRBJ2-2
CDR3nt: TGTGCCAGCAGCGGGCGATCCGGGACCGCGAACACCGGGGAGCTGTTTTTT
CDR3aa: CASSGRSGTANTGELFF

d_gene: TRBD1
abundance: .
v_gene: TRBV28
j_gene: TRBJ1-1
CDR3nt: TGTGCCAGCAATAGTCCCGGGACAGGGGGCTCGGGCGCTGAAGCTTTCTTT
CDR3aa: CASNSPGTGGSGAEAFF

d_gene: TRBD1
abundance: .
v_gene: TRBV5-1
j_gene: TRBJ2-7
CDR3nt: TGCGCCAGCAGTTCAACAGGGGAACCGTACGAGCAGTACTTC
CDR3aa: CASSSTGEPYEQYF

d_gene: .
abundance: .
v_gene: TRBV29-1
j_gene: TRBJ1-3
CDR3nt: TGCAGCGTTGCATCCGACAGCTCTGGAAACACCATATATTTT
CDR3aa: CSVASDSSGNTIYF

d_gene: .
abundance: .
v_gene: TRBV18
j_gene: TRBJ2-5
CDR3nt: TGTGCCAGCTCACCCCGCAGTGAGACCCAGTACTTC
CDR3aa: CASSPRSETQYF

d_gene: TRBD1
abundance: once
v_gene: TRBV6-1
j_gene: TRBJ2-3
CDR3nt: TGTGCCAGCAACTCGGACAGGGGGGAAGCAGATACGCAGTATTTT
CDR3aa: CASNSDRGEADTQYF

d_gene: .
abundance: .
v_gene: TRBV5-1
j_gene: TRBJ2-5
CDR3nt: TGCGCCAGCAGCGTCCGACAGGGAGGCCAAGAGACCCAGTACTTC
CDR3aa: CASSVRQGGQETQYF

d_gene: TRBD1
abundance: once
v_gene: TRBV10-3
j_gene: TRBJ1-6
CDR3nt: TGTGCCATCAGTGAGGCCGGGACAGCAAATTATAATTCACCCCTCCACTTT
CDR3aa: CAISEAGTANYNSPLHF

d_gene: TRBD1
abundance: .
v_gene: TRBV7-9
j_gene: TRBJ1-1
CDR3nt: TGTGCCAGCAGCCTGCCCGGGACAGAGACTGCTGAAGCTTTCTTT
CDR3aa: CASSLPGTETAEAFF

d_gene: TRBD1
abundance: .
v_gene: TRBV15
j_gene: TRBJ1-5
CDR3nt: TGTGCCACCAGCAACCCTGGGACAGGGCTCGCCAATCAGCCCCAGCATTTT
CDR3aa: CATSNPGTGLANQPQHF

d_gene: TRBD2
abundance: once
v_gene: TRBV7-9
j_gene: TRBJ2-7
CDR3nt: TGTGCCAGCAGCTTAGCGGACGGGAGGGCCATCTACGAGCAGTACTTC
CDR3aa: CASSLADGRAIYEQYF

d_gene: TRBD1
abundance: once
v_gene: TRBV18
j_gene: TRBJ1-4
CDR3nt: TGTGCCAGCTCACCAACCGGGACAGGGGGAACTAATGAAAAACTGTTTTTT
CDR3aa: CASSPTGTGGTNEKLFF

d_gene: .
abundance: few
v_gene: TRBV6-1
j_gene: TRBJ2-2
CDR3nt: TGTGCCAGCAGTGAGGCGGCGAACACCGGGGAGCTGTTTTTT
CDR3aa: CASSEAANTGELFF

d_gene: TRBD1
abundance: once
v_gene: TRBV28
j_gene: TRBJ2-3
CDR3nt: TGTGCCAGCAGTTTTGGGACAGGGAGGACAGATACGCAGTATTTT
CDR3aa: CASSFGTGRTDTQYF